These 28 T cell receptor beta chains came from one sample sequenced in a study of PD-1 blockade in classical Hodgkin lymphoma. Sequencing was performed with immunoSEQ multiplex PCR; in TCRdb, only in-frame clones are kept and a portion is missing. The repertoire holds about 18,000 clones, with 75% to 90% as singletons. There was relapse after autologous stem cell transplantation in every patient, and there was variation in brentuximab vedotin exposure. The sample here was peripheral blood mononuclear cells (PBMCs), taken at baseline. These TCRs come from a human donor with classical Hodgkin lymphoma.

As for this clone: Other DNA sequences of this sample code for an identical CDR3. The rearrangement uses TRBV9 and TRBJ2-7, with 7 bases aligning to TRBD2. This CDR3 spans 12 amino acids. Germline V gene sequence: CDR1 SGDLS, CDR2 YYNGEE. Trimming removed 4 bases from V and 4 bases from J; junction bases left unmatched: 2. Written as DNA, the CDR3 is TGTGCCAGCAGCCCCGGGGGGTACGAGCAGTACTTC. Protein product: CASSPGGYEQYF.

Worth noting for this clone: The junction departs from germline at one end; a sequencing error may be responsible. J is TRBJ2-7 and V is TRBV28; D call uncertain. This CDR3 is built from 12 residues. The germline V gene has CDR1 MDHEN and CDR2 SYDVKM. CDR3 residues: CAGSSTGYEQYF. The CDR3 DNA sequence: TGTGCCGGCAGTTCCACTGGTTACGAGCAGTACTTC.

The gene calls are TRBV27 and TRBJ2-3; 8 nucleotides agree with TRBD1. Germline lookup yields CDR1 MNHEY and CDR2 SMNVEV (reference sequence). This CDR3 contains 18 residues. V lost 5 bases and J lost 1; bases outside the gene matches: 14. The CDR3 bases are TGTGCCAGCAGTCCCGGGACAGGTCATGTCGGGCGCACAGATACGCAGTATTTT. Translation: CASSPGTGHVGRTDTQYF.

The chain is built from TRBV25-1 and TRBJ2-4; D unclear. CDR1 is MGHDK, CDR2 SYGVNS, per germline. The CDR3 consists of 15 residues. V lost 2 bases to trimming and J lost 3 bases, with 11 bases between them. The chain's CDR3 is CASSERRADKNIQYF. Here the CDR3 DNA reads TGTGCCAGCAGTGAACGTAGGGCGGACAAAAACATTCAGTACTTC.

The V and J genes are TRBV2 and TRBJ1-1; no clear D gene. V gave up 1 base and J gave up 5 bases, with 11 bases separating them. Germline V gene data show CDR1 as SNHLY and CDR2 as FYNNEI. CDR3 length: 14 residues. CDR3 protein: CASSEGFGDTEAFF. The DNA for the CDR3 is TGTGCCAGCAGTGAAGGCTTTGGGGATACTGAAGCTTTCTTT.

The gene calls are TRBV6-6 and TRBJ2-3; the D gene is possibly TRBD2 (6 bases). V was trimmed by 2 bases and J by 11 bases, leaving 11 bases between them. The CDR3 sequence is 12 residues long. The germline CDR1 and CDR2 sequences are MNHNY and SVGAGI (reference sequence). The chain's CDR3 is CASSYNPGGQYF. CDR3 in DNA: TGTGCCAGCAGTTACAACCCCGGGGGGCAGTATTTT.

The chain uses TRBV4-2 and TRBJ2-7, with a weak D call TRBD1 (5 bases). V was cut by 2 bases and J by 0 bases, with 11 bases left in between. The CDR3 has 15 residues. Per germline, CDR1 LGHNA and CDR2 YNFKEQ. CDR3 DNA sequence: TGTGCCAGCAGCCAAAACAGGCCTCACTCCTACGAGCAGTACTTC. Residues: CASSQNRPHSYEQYF.

This chain links TRBV5-6 with TRBJ2-5; no firm D call. From germline, CDR1 is SGHDT and CDR2 YYEEEE. V lost 0 bases and J lost 10, with 13 bases in between. CDR3 length: 13 residues. The CDR3 here is CASSLGWPLGQYF. The CDR3 DNA reads TGTGCCAGCAGCTTGGGCTGGCCTCTGGGCCAGTACTTC.

The chain uses TRBV5-4 and TRBJ2-3; 10 bases line up with TRBD2. The germline CDR1 and CDR2 sequences are SGHNT and YYREEE (reference sequence). This CDR3 has 19 amino acids. The trim removed 0 bases at V and 5 bases at J, leaving 15 bases unmatched. The CDR3 here is CASSLGSRGAGGRVDTQYF. The DNA for the CDR3 is TGTGCCAGCAGCTTGGGGTCCCGTGGAGCGGGGGGGCGGGTAGATACGCAGTATTTT.

CDR3 in amino acids: CASSPPGGSGNTIYF. DNA for the CDR3: TGTGCCAGCAGCCCTCCCGGGGGGTCAGGAAACACCATATATTTT. V usage is TRBV21-1 and J usage is TRBJ1-3. TRBV21-1 is a recognized pseudogene. This CDR3 has 15 amino acids.

The chain employs TRBV19 and TRBJ1-1, with D unclear. Trimming removed 1 base from V and 1 base from J, with 13 bases in between. The CDR3 is 16 amino acids. Germline-derived CDR1 and CDR2 are LNHDA and SQIVND (reference sequence). This chain's CDR3 is CASSIVGGLGNTEAFF. In nucleotides, the CDR3 is TGTGCCAGTAGTATAGTCGGTGGGTTAGGGAACACTGAAGCTTTCTTT.

This clone showed up just a few times. The chain uses TRBV2 and TRBJ1-4; tentatively, D is TRBD1 (5 bases). The germline V gene has CDR1 SNHLY and CDR2 FYNNEI. The CDR3 extends over 15 amino acids. Trimming removed 8 bases from V and 8 bases from J, with 21 bases in between. The CDR3 DNA follows: TGTGCCAGCTCTTACGAAGGGGTATCTGAAGAAAAACTGTTTTTT. Amino acids: CASSYEGVSEEKLFF.

The rearrangement links TRBV7-2 to TRBJ2-3, with 15 bases that match TRBD2. Germline V CDR1 and CDR2: SGHTA, FQGNSA. The CDR3 extends over 18 amino acids. Trimming took 5 bases from V and 0 from J; bases not matched to a gene: 6. This CDR3 reads CASSMGLAGGQSTDTQYF. The DNA of the CDR3 is TGTGCCAGCAGCATGGGACTAGCGGGAGGACAAAGCACAGATACGCAGTATTTT.

The rearrangement joins TRBV6-1 to TRBJ1-2, with 7 nucleotides matching TRBD1. With 6 bases clipped from V and 7 bases from J, the junction kept 8 bases outside the gene matches. Per germline, CDR1 MNHNS and CDR2 SASEGT. The CDR3 contains 13 residues. Here the CDR3 reads CASSAEGAGGYTF. CDR3 nucleotide sequence: TGTGCCAGCAGCGCCGAGGGGGCGGGTGGCTACACCTTC.

V and J are TRBV28 and TRBJ2-7; D is possibly TRBD1 or TRBD2 (5 bases each). CDR1 MDHEN and CDR2 SYDVKM come from the germline V gene. V dropped 10 bases and J dropped 5 bases, with 15 bases sitting between them. The CDR3 has 12 amino acids. The CDR3 loop is CATRDPRHEQYF. CDR3 nucleotides: TGTGCCACCCGGGACCCCCGCCACGAGCAGTACTTC.

This clone appeared once. The chain combines TRBV5-1 with TRBJ1-5, with D unclear. Germline-derived CDR1 and CDR2 are SGHRS and YFSETQ. The CDR3 contains 17 residues. V was pared by 0 bases and J by 0 bases, with 13 bases between. Here the CDR3 reads CASSLGAGTHSNQPQHF. The CDR3 DNA follows: TGCGCCAGCAGCTTGGGCGCAGGAACCCATAGCAATCAGCCCCAGCATTTT.

The rearrangement uses TRBV11-1 and TRBJ2-3, with 12 bases identical to TRBD2. CDR3 length equals 16 residues. J gave up 4 bases and V 5 bases, and 7 bases lay outside the gene matches. Germline V lookup: CDR1 SGHAT, CDR2 FQDESV (reference sequence). CDR3 region: CASSPRLAGVSDTQYF. CDR3 DNA: TGTGCCAGCAGCCCGCGACTAGCGGGAGTTTCAGATACGCAGTATTTT. The full variable domain, rest sourced from reference TRBV11-1 and TRBJ2-3, is EAEVAQSPRYKITEKSQAVAFWCDPISGHATLYWYRQILGQGPELLVQFQDESVVDDSQLPKDRFSAERLKGVDSTLKIQPAELGDSAMYLCASSPRLAGVSDTQYFGPGTRLTVL.

The chain is built from TRBV27 and TRBJ2-3; 8 bases map to TRBD1. The trim removed 7 bases at V and 0 bases at J, leaving 6 bases unmatched. This CDR3 has 15 amino acids. CDR1 is MNHEY, CDR2 SMNVEV, per germline (reference sequence). CDR3 amino acids: CASTNRGFSTDTQYF. CDR3 in DNA: TGTGCCAGCACCAACAGGGGGTTTAGCACAGATACGCAGTATTTT.

The CDR3 region has the DNA TGTGCCAGTGACGCGGGGGGCGCGAACACCGGGGAGCTGTTTTTT. Protein: CASDAGGANTGELFF. The chain has TRBV6-5 and TRBJ2-2; 8 bases match TRBD2. The ends lost 9 bases at V and 0 bases at J; junction bases unmatched: 6. CDR1 is MNHEY, CDR2 SVGAGI, per germline. This CDR3 comprises 15 residues.

As DNA, the CDR3 is TGTGCCAGCAGCTCGCACCAGGGGGCGATACAAGAGACCCAGTACTTC. Encoded protein: CASSSHQGAIQETQYF. The V and J genes are TRBV5-8 and TRBJ2-5; 8 bases agree with TRBD1. The junction had 9 bases not matched to a gene; V was cut back by 3 bases and J by 2 bases. Looked up from germline, CDR1 is SGHTS and CDR2 is YDEGEE. The CDR3 contains 16 residues.

This chain links TRBV5-1 with TRBJ1-3; perhaps TRBD1 as D (6 bases). CDR3 length: 15 residues. Trimming cost V 1 base and J 4 bases, with 12 bases left between them. Germline loops: CDR1 SGHRS, CDR2 YFSETQ. The CDR3 nucleotides are TGCGCCAGCAGCTTGATCGGGACACAAGGAAACACCATATATTTT. This sequence encodes CASSLIGTQGNTIYF.

The J gene is TRBJ1-2, the V gene TRBV6-1, with 8 nucleotides matching TRBD1. Trimming removed 7 bases from V and 0 bases from J; junction bases left unmatched: 1. Looked up from germline, CDR1 is MNHNS and CDR2 is SASEGT. The CDR3 runs 13 residues. Here the CDR3 DNA reads TGTGCCAGCAAGGGACAGGCTAACTATGGCTACACCTTC. Protein: CASKGQANYGYTF.

The chain recombines TRBV20-1 with TRBJ1-2; no clear D gene. Per the germline V gene, CDR1 is DFQATT and CDR2 is SNEGSKA (reference sequence). The CDR3 has 11 residues. Between the trimmed V and J ends, which lost 4 bases and 2 bases, there was a span of 5 bases. The CDR3 sequence: CSATRNYGYTF. In DNA, the CDR3 is TGCAGTGCTACGCGAAACTATGGCTACACCTTC.

The chain joins TRBV28 to TRBJ1-5, with a possible D match to TRBD1 (5 bases). Germline V gene lookup returns CDR1 MDHEN and CDR2 SYDVKM. This CDR3 has 16 amino acids. The ends were cut back, 2 bases at V and 5 bases at J, with 16 bases in the middle. The CDR3 DNA sequence: TGTGCCAGCAGTTTAGGAGGGAGAGTGGGGCATCAGCCCCAGCATTTT. This codes for CASSLGGRVGHQPQHF. Based on the CDR3 plus reference TRBV28 and TRBJ1-5, the full variable domain is DVKVTQSSRYLVKRTGEKVFLECVQDMDHENMFWYRQDPGLGLRLIYFSYDVKMKEKGDIPEGYSVSREKKERFSLILESASTNQTSMYLCASSLGGRVGHQPQHFGDGTRLSIL.

The chain combines TRBV7-9 with TRBJ2-6; unclear D gene. Germline V lookup: CDR1 SEHNR, CDR2 FQNEAQ (reference sequence). This CDR3 spans 13 amino acids. Trimming cost V 8 bases and J 2 bases, with 7 bases left between them. Written as DNA, the CDR3 is TGTGCCAGCCTTATGGCTGGGGCCAACGTCCTGACTTTC. Translated: CASLMAGANVLTF.

The rearrangement joins TRBV5-1 to TRBJ1-1, with 7 bases that match TRBD1. Germline CDR1 SGHRS, CDR2 YFSETQ. The CDR3 is 14 residues long. V lost 4 bases, J lost 1 base, and 4 bases stayed unmatched. Here the CDR3 DNA reads TGCGCCAGCAGCCAAAGGACAGGGAACACTGAAGCTTTCTTT. Residues: CASSQRTGNTEAFF.

The rearrangement joins TRBV5-1 to TRBJ2-3; 9 nucleotides align to TRBD2. The CDR3 contains 16 residues. Germline V CDR1 and CDR2: SGHRS, YFSETQ. With 2 bases clipped from V and 3 bases from J, the junction kept 7 bases outside the gene matches. The CDR3 nucleotides read TGCGCCAGCAGCTTCCCTAGCGGGGAGTTTACAGATACGCAGTATTTT. It yields the protein CASSFPSGEFTDTQYF.

This clone was found a few times. The genes are TRBV5-6 and TRBJ2-1; no definite D call. V lost 4 bases and J 3 bases, leaving 17 bases between the germline ends. This CDR3 has 16 amino acids. Germline V lookup: CDR1 SGHDT, CDR2 YYEEEE. CDR3 sequence reads: CASSPWAPSFYNEQFF. DNA for the CDR3: TGTGCCAGCAGCCCCTGGGCTCCAAGCTTCTACAATGAGCAGTTCTTC. The full variable domain, its missing parts supplied by reference TRBV5-6 and TRBJ2-1, is DAGVTQSPTHLIKTRGQQVTLRCSPKSGHDTVSWYQQALGQGPQFIFQYYEEEERQRGNFPDRFSGHQFPNYSSELNVNALLLGDSALYLCASSPWAPSFYNEQFFGPGTRLTVL.